The clone carrying this TCR beta chain was seen ten or more times. What it binds is unknown. Trimming took 5 bases from V and 0 from J, leaving 14 bases between them. Per the germline V gene, CDR1 is DFQATT and CDR2 is SNEGSKA (reference sequence). The CDR3 runs to 14 residues. The sample belongs to a study of T cell repertoires in cytomegalovirus infection. A single record per CDR3 protein comes from TCRdb applying MiXCR to the reads. The profile covers hundreds of thousands of distinct CDR3 sequences, with roughly a tenth appearing a single time and 2% to 3% taken by the ten largest. Study-wide results and caveats: Predominance within the ex vivo response was attributable to HLA-C-restricted CMV-specific TCR beta clonotypes.

The sequence derives from a human donor in good health (CMV status not recorded). Some clones in this sample may be carry-over from other donors' samples. This chain joins TRBV20-1 and TRBJ2-7, with D possibly matching TRBD1 (5 bases). The sample taken for sequencing was PBMCs. CDR3 region: CSAENRQNSYEQYF. CDR3 DNA sequence: TGCAGTGCTGAAAATCGACAGAACTCCTACGAGCAGTACTTC.